The 19 T cell receptor beta chains given below trace back to one sample, sequenced in a study of CD8+CD57+ T cells in acquired aplastic anemia. The template used for profiling TCR beta VDJ and CDR3 was genomic DNA. TCRdb re-derived calls from the reads in MiXCR, one entry per CDR3 protein. The sample shows about 210,000 distinct CDR3 sequences, about 59% of them seen only once. The sample was sorted CD4+, CD8+, or CD8+CD57+ T cells (not recorded which) from PBMCs. All receptors derive from a human donor in good health.

This clonotype appeared many times. This sequence joins TRBV20-1 and TRBJ2-7, with 10 bases that match TRBD1. The CDR3 loop spans 18 amino acids. CDR1 DFQATT and CDR2 SNEGSKA come from the germline V gene (reference sequence). The J segment lost 0 bases and the V segment lost 3 bases, leaving 14 bases of the junction unmatched. The CDR3 here is CSARGTGDQLSSSYEQYF. CDR3 DNA sequence: TGCAGTGCTAGGGGGACAGGGGATCAACTTAGTAGCTCCTACGAGCAGTACTTC.

V usage is TRBV7-8 and J usage is TRBJ2-7; D is uncertain. From germline, CDR1 is SGHVS and CDR2 FQNEAQ. This CDR3 contains 14 residues. V was cut by 0 bases and J by 4 bases, with 10 bases left in between. The CDR3 reads CASSLANGLYEQYF. The CDR3 region has the DNA TGTGCCAGCAGCTTAGCTAATGGCCTTTACGAGCAGTACTTC.

The chain is built from TRBV24-1 and TRBJ1-1; D gene unclear. CDR3 length: 14 amino acids. Per germline, CDR1 KGHDR and CDR2 SFDVKD. V gave up 4 bases and J gave up 3 bases, with 11 bases separating them. The CDR3 DNA reads TGTGCCACCAGTGAAGGCGGAGGGCACACTGAAGCTTTCTTT. Its protein is CATSEGGGHTEAFF.

This clonotype came up a few times. The gene calls are TRBV25-1 and TRBJ2-5; D call uncertain. V lost 4 bases and J 2 bases, leaving 8 bases between the germline ends. In germline, CDR1 is MGHDK, CDR2 SYGVNS. The length of the CDR3 is 13 residues. In nucleotides, the CDR3 is TGTGCCAGCAGTGTGCCTACACAAGAGACCCAGTACTTC. Translating gives CASSVPTQETQYF. The full variable domain, rest sourced from reference TRBV25-1 and TRBJ2-5, is EADIYQTPRYLVIGTGKKITLECSQTMGHDKMYWYQQDPGMELHLIHYSYGVNSTEKGDLSSESTVSRIRTEHFPLTLESARPSHTSQYLCASSVPTQETQYFGPGTRLLVL.

The chain uses TRBV20-1 and TRBJ1-1; perhaps TRBD1 as D (5 bases). Trimming left V 3 bases short and J 4 bases short, with 12 bases between. This CDR3 spans 13 amino acids. CDR1 is DFQATT and CDR2 is SNEGSKA in the germline V gene (reference sequence). The DNA of the CDR3 is TGCAGTGCTAGCTCCGGGGGGACCACTGAAGCTTTCTTT. Amino acids: CSASSGGTTEAFF.

This chain joins TRBV15 and TRBJ2-7, with 11 positions matching TRBD2. V lost 3 bases, J lost 4 bases, and 5 bases stayed unmatched. This CDR3 contains 15 residues. The V gene's germline CDR1 is LNHNV and CDR2 YYDKDF (reference sequence). CDR3 sequence reads: CATSSPGLAEYEQYF. The CDR3 nucleotides read TGTGCCACCAGCAGTCCGGGACTAGCGGAGTACGAGCAGTACTTC.

This clonotype was found many times. The V call is TRBV4-1, the J call TRBJ2-2; TRBD1 or TRBD2 may be the D gene (5 bases each). Germline lookup yields CDR1 MGHRA and CDR2 YSYEKL. V was clipped by 4 bases and J by 4 bases, with 10 bases between them. There are 14 residues in the CDR3. This chain's CDR3 is CASSLAGSTGELFF. The CDR3 DNA follows: TGCGCCAGCAGCCTAGCAGGGAGCACCGGGGAGCTGTTTTTT.

V gene TRBV29-1 combines with J gene TRBJ1-1, with 8 bases lining up with TRBD1. Germline V gives CDR1 SQVTM, CDR2 ANQGSEA. The CDR3 has 13 residues. The V segment lost 6 bases and the J segment 1 base; nucleotides outside the gene matches: 4. CDR3 protein: CSVLDRGNTEAFF. In DNA, the CDR3 is TGCAGCGTCCTTGACAGGGGGAACACTGAAGCTTTCTTT.

The chain recombines TRBV20-1 with TRBJ2-5; 7 nucleotides align to TRBD2. The CDR3 totals 15 residues. V lost 0 bases, J lost 4 bases, and 8 bases stayed unmatched. Germline V gene data show CDR1 as DFQATT and CDR2 as SNEGSKA (reference sequence). The chain's CDR3 is CSARDPGRAGETQYF. The CDR3 coding sequence is TGCAGTGCTAGAGATCCGGGGAGGGCGGGAGAGACCCAGTACTTC.

V gene TRBV10-3 combines with J gene TRBJ2-1, with D perhaps matching TRBD1 or TRBD2 (5 bases each). The CDR3 is 13 residues long. The V gene's germline CDR1 is ENHRY and CDR2 SYGVKD. Trimming took 10 bases from V and 5 from J, leaving 15 bases between them. Written as DNA, the CDR3 is TGTGCCACCGAGCCGGGGCCAAACAATGAGCAGTTCTTC. Residues: CATEPGPNNEQFF.

This clonotype appeared a few times. The CDR3 region is CSVERGADTQYF. The CDR3 nucleotides read TGCAGCGTTGAAAGGGGTGCAGATACGCAGTATTTT. V and J are TRBV29-1 and TRBJ2-3; tentative D call: TRBD1 (5 bases). Per germline, CDR1 SQVTM and CDR2 ANQGSEA. V shed 2 bases and J shed 4 bases, with 7 bases lying between them. This CDR3 contains 12 residues.

This clonotype was detected ten times or more. This chain links TRBV2 with TRBJ2-2, with 7 bases lining up with TRBD2. CDR3 size: 16 residues. CDR1 and CDR2 from the germline V gene are SNHLY and FYNNEI. V dropped 6 bases and J dropped 0; count of bases not matched to a gene: 7. The CDR3 is CASRPSGLTNTGELFF. DNA of the CDR3: TGTGCCAGCAGGCCTAGCGGACTCACGAACACCGGGGAGCTGTTTTTT.

This sequence joins TRBV19 and TRBJ2-3; maybe TRBD1 (5 bases). Trimming took 1 base from V and 4 from J, leaving 9 bases between them. The germline V gene encodes CDR1 LNHDA and CDR2 SQIVND (reference sequence). The CDR3 extends over 14 amino acids. Here the CDR3 DNA reads TGTGCCAGTAGTATAGGGACACCGGCAGATACGCAGTATTTT. Its protein product is CASSIGTPADTQYF.

The chain employs TRBV14 and TRBJ2-3; D gene unclear. This CDR3 region has 14 residues. Per the germline V gene, CDR1 is SGHDN and CDR2 is FVKESK. V was trimmed by 2 bases and J by 5 bases, leaving 11 bases between them. CDR3 sequence: CASSQRPSEDTQYF. The CDR3, as DNA: TGTGCCAGCAGCCAACGCCCGTCGGAAGATACGCAGTATTTT.

The V gene is TRBV7-8, the J gene TRBJ2-5; no definite D call. Germline CDR1 reads SGHVS; CDR2 reads FQNEAQ. This CDR3 contains 12 residues. V gave up 4 bases and J gave up 5 bases, with 8 bases separating them. The CDR3: CASSYRAETQYF. CDR3 sequence (DNA): TGTGCCAGCAGCTATAGGGCCGAGACCCAGTACTTC.

The chain carries TRBV7-3 and TRBJ2-5, with D tentatively TRBD1 or TRBD2 (6 bases each). In germline, CDR1 is SGHTA, CDR2 FQGTGA. Trimming cost V 7 bases and J 3 bases, with 15 bases left between them. This CDR3 region has 14 residues. Written as DNA, the CDR3 is TGTGCCAGCATCTTCCCGGGGGCCGAAGAGACCCAGTACTTC. As protein: CASIFPGAEETQYF. Full variable domain (missing parts from reference TRBV7-3 and TRBJ2-5): GAGVSQTPSNKVTEKGKYVELRCDPISGHTALYWYRQSLGQGPEFLIYFQGTGAADDSGLPNDRFFAVRPEGSVSTLKIQRTERGDSAVYLCASIFPGAEETQYFGPGTRLLVL.

V and J are TRBV29-1 and TRBJ1-2, with D tentatively TRBD1 (5 bases). The V end lost 6 bases, the J end lost 4 bases, and 15 bases lay between the germline ends. Germline CDR1 reads SQVTM; CDR2 reads ANQGSEA. The CDR3 spans 13 residues. CDR3 nucleotides: TGCAGCGTCCGGGACGGCCGCGTCTATGGCTACACCTTC. Encoded protein: CSVRDGRVYGYTF.

The CDR3 DNA is TGTGCCAGCAGCTTAGGACAGGGGGACACAGATACGCAGTATTTT. Translating gives CASSLGQGDTDTQYF. The J gene is TRBJ2-3, the V gene TRBV7-6, with TRBD1 matching 9 bases. The CDR3 contains 15 residues. After removal of 1 base from V and 2 bases from J, the junction contained 1 base not matched to a gene. Germline values: CDR1 SGHVS, CDR2 FNYEAQ. Filled out from reference TRBV7-6 and TRBJ2-3, the complete variable domain reads GAGVSQSPRYKVTKRGQDVALRCDPISGHVSLYWYRQALGQGPEFLTYFNYEAQQDKSGLPNDRFSAERPEGSISTLTIQRTEQRDSAMYRCASSLGQGDTDTQYFGPGTRLTVL.

This CDR3 is CASSYRTSGETQYF. The CDR3 DNA is TGTGCCAGTAGCTACCGGACTAGCGGAGAGACCCAGTACTTC. The genes are TRBV19 and TRBJ2-5; 10 nucleotides line up with TRBD2. Germline V gene sequence: CDR1 LNHDA, CDR2 SQIVND (reference sequence). J lost 4 bases, V lost 6 bases, and 5 bases had no gene match. This CDR3 has 14 amino acids.